This T cell receptor beta chain is from a study of cytomegalovirus exposure and HLA in healthy donors. Study at large: There were some 400 genotyped donors. Of these, 75% to 90% fell in the genetic ancestry cluster associated with self-reported Caucasian donors. Study-wide points: The sole available immune exposure information was CMV serostatus. Presence/absence analyses rested on an assumption that sequencing depth was roughly uniform across donors.

This CDR3 has 13 amino acids. CDR1 SGHRS and CDR2 YFSETQ come from the germline V gene. With 0 bases removed from V and 8 bases from J, the gap between germline ends came to 9 bases. To note about this clone: Its antigen is undetermined.

Both 60 Vbeta primers and 13 Jbeta primers went into the PCR. Some clones are missing from TCRdb's copy, which holds only in-frame ones; the method was immunoSEQ multiplex PCR. The sample contains approximately 190,000 clones, approximately 80% of which appear only once. The receptor was isolated from a boy younger than 10 in good health and CMV-seronegative. Sequencing was performed on PBMCs. V is TRBV5-1 and J is TRBJ2-4; maybe TRBD2 (5 bases). CDR3 coding DNA: TGCGCCAGCAGCTTGGAACAGAGGGACATTCAGTACTTC. This encodes CASSLEQRDIQYF.